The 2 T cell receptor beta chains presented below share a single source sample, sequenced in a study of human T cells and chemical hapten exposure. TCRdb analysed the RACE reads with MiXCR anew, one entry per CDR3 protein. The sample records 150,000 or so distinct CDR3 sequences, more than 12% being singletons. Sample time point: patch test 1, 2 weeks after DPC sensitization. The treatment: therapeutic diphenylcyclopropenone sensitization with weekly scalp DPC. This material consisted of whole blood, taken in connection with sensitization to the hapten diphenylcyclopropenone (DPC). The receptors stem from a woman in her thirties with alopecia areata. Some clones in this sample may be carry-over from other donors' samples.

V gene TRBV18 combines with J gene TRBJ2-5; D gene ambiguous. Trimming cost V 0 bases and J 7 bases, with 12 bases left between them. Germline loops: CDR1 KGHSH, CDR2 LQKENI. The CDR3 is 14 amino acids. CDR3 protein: CASSPPDGLATQYF. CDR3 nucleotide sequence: TGTGCCAGCTCACCACCGGACGGCTTGGCGACCCAGTACTTC.

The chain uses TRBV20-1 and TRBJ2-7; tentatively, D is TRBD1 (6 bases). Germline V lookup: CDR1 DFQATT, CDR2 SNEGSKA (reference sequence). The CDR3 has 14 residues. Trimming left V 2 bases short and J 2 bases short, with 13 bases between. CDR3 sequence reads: CSARILGGTYEQYF. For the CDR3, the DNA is TGCAGTGCTAGAATACTAGGGGGAACCTACGAGCAGTACTTC.